Each of the 14 T cell receptor beta chains below was sequenced from the same sample in a study of blood T cell repertoires in COVID-19. Produced via immunoSEQ multiplex PCR; TCRdb's table is partial and in-frame only. The repertoire holds around 110,000 clones, with about 85% as singletons. The sample taken for sequencing was peripheral blood. All receptors come from a middle-aged man with acute or convalescent COVID-19.

The J gene is TRBJ2-7, the V gene TRBV10-3, with 9 bases that match TRBD2. This CDR3 comprises 12 residues. CDR1 and CDR2 from the germline V gene are ENHRY and SYGVKD. CDR3 sequence: CAHSGGSYEQYF. In DNA form, the CDR3 reads TGTGCGCATAGCGGGGGCTCCTACGAGCAGTACTTC.

This clone was observed once. This sequence joins TRBV6-5 and TRBJ1-4, with TRBD1 matching 8 bases. The CDR3 extends over 15 amino acids. Germline CDR1 and CDR2: MNHEY and SVGAGI. The junction had 4 bases not matched to a gene; V was cut back by 0 bases and J by 7 bases. The CDR3 loop reads CASSYSDREGEKLFF. CDR3 in DNA: TGTGCCAGCAGTTACTCGGACAGGGAGGGTGAAAAACTGTTTTTT.

V gene TRBV7-2 combines with J gene TRBJ2-7, with 7 bases lining up with TRBD1. Germline lookup yields CDR1 SGHTA and CDR2 FQGNSA. The CDR3 totals 12 residues. The junction had 5 bases not matched to a gene; V was cut back by 5 bases and J by 7 bases. The CDR3 reads CASSQTGYEQYF. In DNA, the CDR3 is TGTGCCAGCAGCCAGACAGGGTATGAGCAGTACTTC. Supplemented by reference TRBV7-2 and TRBJ2-7, the full variable domain reads GAGVSQSPSNKVTEKGKDVELRCDPISGHTALYWYRQSLGQGLEFLIYFQGNSAPDKSGLPSDRFSAERTGGSVSTLTIQRTQQEDSAVYLCASSQTGYEQYFGPGTRLTVT.

The chain has TRBV14 and TRBJ2-3, with 11 nucleotides matching TRBD2. V gave up 6 bases and J gave up 4 bases; unmatched junction bases: 9. The germline V gene encodes CDR1 SGHDN and CDR2 FVKESK. The CDR3 is 16 residues long. CDR3 in amino acids: CASSPSGRRSADTQYF. The CDR3, as DNA: TGTGCCAGCAGTCCTAGCGGGAGGCGATCCGCAGATACGCAGTATTTT.

This chain connects TRBV19 to TRBJ1-3, with TRBD1 as a possible D gene (5 bases). Germline CDR1 is LNHDA and CDR2 is SQIVND (reference sequence). CDR3 length: 16 amino acids. V was cut by 3 bases and J by 0 bases, with 12 bases left in between. CDR3: CASSIRAGNSGNTIYF. DNA of the CDR3: TGTGCCAGTAGTATTCGAGCAGGGAACTCTGGAAACACCATATATTTT.

The rearrangement joins TRBV15 to TRBJ2-3, with TRBD1 identical over 10 bases. Trimming at V came to 1 base and at J to 4 bases, leaving 5 bases not matched to a gene. The length of the CDR3 is 16 residues. Germline loops: CDR1 LNHNV, CDR2 YYDKDF (reference sequence). As DNA, the CDR3 is TGTGCCACCAGCAGAGCTGACAGGGGGCGACCAGATACGCAGTATTTT. Amino acid sequence: CATSRADRGRPDTQYF.

V gene TRBV6-2 or TRBV6-3 combines with J gene TRBJ2-2; no clear D. CDR3 length equals 15 residues. CDR1 is MNHEY, CDR2 SVGEGT, per germline. V lost 2 bases, J lost 9 bases, and 16 bases lay in between. Here the CDR3 reads CASSYVAPMHRELFF. Here the CDR3 DNA reads TGTGCCAGCAGTTACGTAGCACCGATGCACCGGGAGCTGTTTTTT.

This CDR3 reads CASSLGQGTETQYF. The DNA for the CDR3 is TGTGCCAGCAGCTTAGGACAGGGGACAGAGACCCAGTACTTC. This rearrangement joins TRBV7-2 to TRBJ2-5; the match to TRBD1 covers 8 bases. CDR3 length equals 14 residues. Germline values: CDR1 SGHTA, CDR2 FQGNSA. V gave up 1 base and J gave up 4 bases; unmatched junction bases: 2.

The J gene is TRBJ1-2, the V gene TRBV5-1, with 8 positions matching TRBD1. CDR1 is SGHRS and CDR2 is YFSETQ in the germline V gene. The CDR3 is made up of 13 amino acids. The V and J ends lost 0 bases and 5 bases, in that order; junction bases with no gene match: 0. This CDR3 is CASSLGTGYGYTF. The CDR3 DNA follows: TGCGCCAGCAGCTTGGGGACAGGGTATGGCTACACCTTC.

The rearrangement joins TRBV6-5 to TRBJ2-1, with TRBD1 identical over 7 bases. The CDR3 totals 15 residues. CDR1 is MNHEY and CDR2 is SVGAGI in the germline V gene. Trimming removed 7 bases from V and 4 bases from J; junction bases left unmatched: 10. This chain's CDR3 is CASTYRQGGYNEQFF. In nucleotides, the CDR3 is TGTGCCAGCACCTATAGACAGGGCGGGTACAATGAGCAGTTCTTC.

V is TRBV18 and J is TRBJ1-2; possibly TRBD1 for D (5 bases). There are 15 residues in the CDR3. The V end lost 0 bases, the J end lost 5 bases, and 13 bases lay between the germline ends. Germline V gene lookup returns CDR1 KGHSH and CDR2 LQKENI. CDR3 residues: CASSPPIQGLYGYTF. The DNA of the CDR3 is TGTGCCAGCTCACCACCGATCCAGGGTTTATATGGCTACACCTTC.

This chain links TRBV19 with TRBJ1-5, with D possibly matching TRBD1 (6 bases). The V end was cut by 4 bases, the J end by 0 bases, with 10 bases between. This CDR3 has 15 residues. The germline gives CDR1 LNHDA, CDR2 SQIVND (reference sequence). For the CDR3, the DNA is TGTGCCAGTAGTAAGGGGGACAATAGCAATCAGCCCCAGCATTTT. Translating gives CASSKGDNSNQPQHF.

This clone was observed a single time. The chain recombines TRBV30 with TRBJ2-1; D gene unclear. This CDR3 has 11 amino acids. Germline CDR1 reads GTSNPN; CDR2 reads SVGIG (reference sequence). V lost 5 bases, J lost 12 bases, and 14 bases lay in between. The CDR3 DNA reads TGTGCCTGGCGAGACATTCGTGTGCAGTTCTTC. Its translation is CAWRDIRVQFF.

The rearrangement uses TRBV18 and TRBJ1-5, with D maybe TRBD1 (5 bases). This CDR3 comprises 15 residues. The germline V gene encodes CDR1 KGHSH and CDR2 LQKENI. The germline V and J ends were trimmed by 6 bases and 4 bases, with 16 bases remaining between them. CDR3 DNA: TGTGCCAGCTCCCCCGGGGCGGGGGGTAATCAGCCCCAGCATTTT. This codes for CASSPGAGGNQPQHF.